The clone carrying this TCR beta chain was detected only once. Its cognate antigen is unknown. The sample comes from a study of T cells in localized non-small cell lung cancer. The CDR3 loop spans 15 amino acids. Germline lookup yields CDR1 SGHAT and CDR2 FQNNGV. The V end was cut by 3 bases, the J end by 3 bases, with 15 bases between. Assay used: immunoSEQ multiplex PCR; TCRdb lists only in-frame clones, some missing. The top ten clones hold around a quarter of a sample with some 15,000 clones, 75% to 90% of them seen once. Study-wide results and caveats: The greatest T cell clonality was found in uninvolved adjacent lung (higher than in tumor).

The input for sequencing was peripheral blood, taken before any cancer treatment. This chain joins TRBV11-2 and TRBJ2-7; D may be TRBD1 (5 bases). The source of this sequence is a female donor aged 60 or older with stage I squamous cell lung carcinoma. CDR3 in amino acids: CASSLSSGMFYEQYF. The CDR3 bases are TGTGCCAGCAGCTTGTCGTCAGGGATGTTCTACGAGCAGTACTTC.